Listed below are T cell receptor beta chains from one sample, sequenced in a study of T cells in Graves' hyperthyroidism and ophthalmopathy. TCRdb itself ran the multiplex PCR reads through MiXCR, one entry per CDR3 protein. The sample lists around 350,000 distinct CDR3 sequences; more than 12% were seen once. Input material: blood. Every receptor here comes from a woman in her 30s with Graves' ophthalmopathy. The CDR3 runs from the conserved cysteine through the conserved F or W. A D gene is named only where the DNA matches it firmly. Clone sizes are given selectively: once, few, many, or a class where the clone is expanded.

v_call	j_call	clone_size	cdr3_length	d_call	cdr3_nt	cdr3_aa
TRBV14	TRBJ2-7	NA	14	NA	TGTGCCAGCAGTCGATATACAGGGATGTACGAGCAGTACTTC	CASSRYTGMYEQYF
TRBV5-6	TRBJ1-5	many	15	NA	TGTGCCAGCAGCTTGGGCCCTAATGGGGGTCAGCCCCAGCATTTT	CASSLGPNGGQPQHF
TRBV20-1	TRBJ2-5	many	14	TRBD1	TGCAGTGCGAAAAGGGACAGGGTAACAGAGACCCAGTACTTC	CSAKRDRVTETQYF
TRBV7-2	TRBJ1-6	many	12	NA	TGTGCCAGCAGCTTAGGGGAATCACCCCTCCACTTT	CASSLGESPLHF
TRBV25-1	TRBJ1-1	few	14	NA	TGTGCCAGCAGTGAAGGGTTGGGGGACACTGAAGCTTTCTTT	CASSEGLGDTEAFF
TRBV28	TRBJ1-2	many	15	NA	TGTGCCAGCAGTTTAGGATATTCCGGGGGCTATGGCTACACCTTC	CASSLGYSGGYGYTF
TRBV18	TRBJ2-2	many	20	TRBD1	TGTGCCAGCTCACCACTCGTGACAGGGAAAAAGATCCGAAACACCGGGGAGCTGTTTTTT	CASSPLVTGKKIRNTGELFF
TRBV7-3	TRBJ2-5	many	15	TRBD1	TGTGCCAGCAGCTTAACGAGCCAGGGGGCAGAGACCCAGTACTTC	CASSLTSQGAETQYF
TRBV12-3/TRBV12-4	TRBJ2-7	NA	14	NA	TGTGCCAGCAGTCCCGAAGGGGGGGGCTACGAGCAGTACTTC	CASSPEGGGYEQYF
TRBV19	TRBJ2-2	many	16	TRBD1	TGTGCCAGTAGGGACAGGATGAAAGCGAACACCGGGGAGCTGTTTTTT	CASRDRMKANTGELFF
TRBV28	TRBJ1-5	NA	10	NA	TGTGCCAGCAACATTCAGCCCCAGCATTTT	CASNIQPQHF
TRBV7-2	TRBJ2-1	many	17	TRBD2	TGTGCCAGCAGCCCAAGTTCAGCAGCGGGGGGGCGGAATGAGCAGTTCTTC	CASSPSSAAGGRNEQFF
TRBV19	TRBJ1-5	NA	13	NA	TGTGCCAGTGCCGGGTCTAGCAATCAGCCCCAGCATTTT	CASAGSSNQPQHF
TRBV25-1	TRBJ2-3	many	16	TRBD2	TGTGCCAGCAGTGTACCGGGACTAGCGTTCACAGATACGCAGTATTTT	CASSVPGLAFTDTQYF
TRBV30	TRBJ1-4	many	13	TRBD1	TGTGCCTGGGGGGACAGGCGGTACGAAAAACTGTTTTTT	CAWGDRRYEKLFF
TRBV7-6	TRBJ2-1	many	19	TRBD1	TGTGCCAGCAGCCAACTCGTCCCGGGACAGGGTATGAAATACAATGAGCAGTTCTTC	CASSQLVPGQGMKYNEQFF
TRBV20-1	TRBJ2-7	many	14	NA	TGCAGTGCTAGAGACCGGGCGTTCTCCTACGAGCAGTACTTC	CSARDRAFSYEQYF
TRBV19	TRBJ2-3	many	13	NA	TGTGCCAGTAGTATAGAAAGCACAGATACGCAGTATTTT	CASSIESTDTQYF
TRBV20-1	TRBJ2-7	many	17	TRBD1	TGCAGTGCCACCGGGACAGGGCCGTACAGGAGCTCCTACGAGCAGTACTTC	CSATGTGPYRSSYEQYF
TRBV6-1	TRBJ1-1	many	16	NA	TGTGCCAGCACCTCGGGTGGGGGGCGTCTTCGCACTGAAGCTTTCTTT	CASTSGGGRLRTEAFF
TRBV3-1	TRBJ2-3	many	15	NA	TGTGCCAGCAGCCTAGGGCAGGGTAGTAGAGATACGCAGTATTTT	CASSLGQGSRDTQYF
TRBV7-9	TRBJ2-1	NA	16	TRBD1	TGTGCCAGCACCCCCCCTACAGGGGGCTACATCAATGAGCAGTTCTTC	CASTPPTGGYINEQFF
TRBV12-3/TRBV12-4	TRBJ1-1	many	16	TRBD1	TGTGCCAGCAGTTCCGGGACAGGGGAAGATGACGCTGAAGCTTTCTTT	CASSSGTGEDDAEAFF
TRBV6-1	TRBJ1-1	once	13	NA	TGTGTCAGCAGCCCCAGAGGGTACACTGAAGCTTTCTTT	CVSSPRGYTEAFF
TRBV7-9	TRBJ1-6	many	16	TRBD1	TGTGCCAGCAGCTTAGTTCTTGGACAGGGTAATTCACCCCTCCACTTT	CASSLVLGQGNSPLHF
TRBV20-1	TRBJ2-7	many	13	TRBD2	TGCAGTGCCCCGGGACTAGCTACCTACGAGCAGTACTTC	CSAPGLATYEQYF
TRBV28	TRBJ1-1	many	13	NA	TGTGCCATCTCCCTGACAGGGAACACTGAAGCTTTCTTT	CAISLTGNTEAFF
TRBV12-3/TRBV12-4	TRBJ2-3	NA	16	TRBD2	TGTGCCAGCAGTTTTTGGGGGGGGGTCGGCACAGATACGCAGTATTTT	CASSFWGGVGTDTQYF
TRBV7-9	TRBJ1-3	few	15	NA	TGTGCCAGCAGCTTAGATGCGGACTCTGGAAACACCATATATTTT	CASSLDADSGNTIYF
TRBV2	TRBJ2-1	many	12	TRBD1	TGTGCCAGCAGTGAAAGGACAGGGCCGGCCATCTTC	CASSERTGPAIF
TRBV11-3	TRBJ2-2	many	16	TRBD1	TGTGCCAGCAGCTTAGATCCGGGCAGGGGGTCCGGGGAGCTGTTTTTT	CASSLDPGRGSGELFF
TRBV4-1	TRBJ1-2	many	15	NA	TGCGCCAGCAGCCTCGGACAAGGCCCAGACTATGGCTACACCTTC	CASSLGQGPDYGYTF
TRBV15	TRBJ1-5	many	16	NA	TGTGCCACGAACCCGGGGCAGGAGTGGGGCAATCAGCCCCAGCATTTT	CATNPGQEWGNQPQHF
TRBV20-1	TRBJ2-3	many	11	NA	TGCACCTGCTCTTGGCTGGATACGCAGTATTTT	CTCSWLDTQYF
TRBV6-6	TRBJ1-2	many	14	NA	TGTGCCAGCAGTTACGACGGCTCTTCGGATGGCTACACCTTC	CASSYDGSSDGYTF
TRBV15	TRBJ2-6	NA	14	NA	TGTGCCACCAGCAGCCTCTCTGGGGCCAACGTCCTGACTTTC	CATSSLSGANVLTF
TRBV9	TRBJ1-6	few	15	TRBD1	TGTGCCAGCAGCGGCTACGACAGGGGGGACTCACCCCTCCACTTT	CASSGYDRGDSPLHF
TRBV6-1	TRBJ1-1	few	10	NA	TGTGCCAGCAGTGACAGGAAAGCTTTCTTT	CASSDRKAFF
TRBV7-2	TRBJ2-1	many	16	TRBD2	TGTGCCAGCAGCCTTAGTCGCCCTCGGGGAGGGAATGAGCAGTTCTTC	CASSLSRPRGGNEQFF
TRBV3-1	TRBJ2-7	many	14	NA	TGTGCCAGCGGACTCAGGGGGGAGACCTACGAGCAGTACTTC	CASGLRGETYEQYF
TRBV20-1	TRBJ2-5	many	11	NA	TGCAGTGCTTGGGGACTTAAGAGCCAGTACTTC	CSAWGLKSQYF
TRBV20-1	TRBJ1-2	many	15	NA	TGCAGTGCTATAATTGCGGACAGACCAAACTATGGCTACACCTTC	CSAIIADRPNYGYTF
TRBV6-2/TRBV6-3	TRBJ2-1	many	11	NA	TGTGCCAGCAGTTACGAAGATGAGCAGTTCTTC	CASSYEDEQFF
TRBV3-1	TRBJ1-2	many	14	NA	TGTGCCAGCAGCCAAGGCGTGGGCGCGTCTGGCTACACCTTC	CASSQGVGASGYTF
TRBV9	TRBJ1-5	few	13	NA	TGTGCCAGCAGCGTAGCCGGTGGTCAGCCCCAGCATTTT	CASSVAGGQPQHF
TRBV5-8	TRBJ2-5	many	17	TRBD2	TGTGCCAGCAGCGAGGGACCAGGACTAGCGGGGGCCAGGACCCAGTACTTC	CASSEGPGLAGARTQYF
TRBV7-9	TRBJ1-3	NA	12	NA	TGTGCCACCGCAAACTCTGGAAACACCATATATTTT	CATANSGNTIYF
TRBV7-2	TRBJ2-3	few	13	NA	TGTGCCAGCAGCTTAGCCTCGGACTCGTTCCAGTATTTT	CASSLASDSFQYF
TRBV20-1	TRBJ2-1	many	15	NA	TGCAGTGCTACCGTCGGGGAGTTCTCCTACAATGAGCAGTTCTTC	CSATVGEFSYNEQFF
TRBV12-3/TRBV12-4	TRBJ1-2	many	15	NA	TGTGCCAGCAGTTTAAAGCTTGGCAGAGGCGATGGCTACACCTTC	CASSLKLGRGDGYTF
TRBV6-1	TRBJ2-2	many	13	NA	TGTGCCAGCAGTCCAGCAGCGGCCGGGGAGCTGTTTTTT	CASSPAAAGELFF